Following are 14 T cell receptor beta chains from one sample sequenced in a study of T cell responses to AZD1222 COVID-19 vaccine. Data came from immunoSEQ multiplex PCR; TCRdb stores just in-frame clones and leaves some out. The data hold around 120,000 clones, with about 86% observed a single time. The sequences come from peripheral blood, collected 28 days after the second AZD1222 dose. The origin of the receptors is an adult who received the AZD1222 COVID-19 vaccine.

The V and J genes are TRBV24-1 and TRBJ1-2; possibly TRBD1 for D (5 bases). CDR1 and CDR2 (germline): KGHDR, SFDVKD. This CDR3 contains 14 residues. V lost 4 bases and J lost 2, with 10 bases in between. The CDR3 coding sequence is TGTGCCACCAGTGACTGGGACGAGAACTATGGCTACACCTTC. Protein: CATSDWDENYGYTF.

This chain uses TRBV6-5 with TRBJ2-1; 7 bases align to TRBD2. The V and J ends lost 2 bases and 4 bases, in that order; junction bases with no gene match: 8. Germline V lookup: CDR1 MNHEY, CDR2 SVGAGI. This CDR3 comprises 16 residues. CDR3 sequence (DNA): TGTGCCAGCAGTTACACCTCTAGCGGACCTTACAATGAGCAGTTCTTC. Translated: CASSYTSSGPYNEQFF.

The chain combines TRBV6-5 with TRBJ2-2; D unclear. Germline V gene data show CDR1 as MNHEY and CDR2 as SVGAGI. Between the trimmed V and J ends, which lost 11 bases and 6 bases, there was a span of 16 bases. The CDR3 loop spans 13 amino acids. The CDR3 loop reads CAASREAAGELFF. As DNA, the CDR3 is TGTGCCGCAAGCCGCGAAGCCGCCGGGGAGCTGTTTTTT.

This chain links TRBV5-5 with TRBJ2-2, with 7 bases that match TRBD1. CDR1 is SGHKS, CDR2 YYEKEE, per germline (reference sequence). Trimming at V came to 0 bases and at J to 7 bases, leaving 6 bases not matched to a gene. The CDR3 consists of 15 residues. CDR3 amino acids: CASSLEGARIGELFF. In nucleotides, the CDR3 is TGTGCCAGCAGCTTGGAGGGGGCGCGTATCGGGGAGCTGTTTTTT. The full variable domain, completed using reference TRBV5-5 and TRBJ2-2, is DAGVTQSPTHLIKTRGQQVTLRCSPISGHKSVSWYQQVLGQGPQFIFQYYEKEERGRGNFPDRFSARQFPNYSSELNVNALLLGDSALYLCASSLEGARIGELFFGEGSRLTVL.

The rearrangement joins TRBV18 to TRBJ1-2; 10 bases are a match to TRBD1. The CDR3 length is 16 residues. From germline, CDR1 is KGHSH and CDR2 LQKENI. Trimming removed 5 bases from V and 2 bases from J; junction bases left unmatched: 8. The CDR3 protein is CASSSGTGDANYGYTF. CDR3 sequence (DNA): TGTGCCAGCTCATCCGGGACAGGGGACGCAAACTATGGCTACACCTTC.

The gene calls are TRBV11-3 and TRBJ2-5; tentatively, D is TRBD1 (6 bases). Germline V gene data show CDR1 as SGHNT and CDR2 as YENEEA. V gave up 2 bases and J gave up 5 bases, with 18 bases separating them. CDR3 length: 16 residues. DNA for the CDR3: TGTGCCAGCAGCTTAAGCACAGGGTTCGTTGGGGAGACCCAGTACTTC. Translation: CASSLSTGFVGETQYF.

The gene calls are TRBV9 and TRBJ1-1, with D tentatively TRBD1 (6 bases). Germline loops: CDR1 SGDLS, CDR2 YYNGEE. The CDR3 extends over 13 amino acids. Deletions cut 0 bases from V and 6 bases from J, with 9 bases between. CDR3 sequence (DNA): TGTGCCAGCAGCGTAGAGGGGGTAGCTGAAGCTTTCTTT. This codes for CASSVEGVAEAFF.

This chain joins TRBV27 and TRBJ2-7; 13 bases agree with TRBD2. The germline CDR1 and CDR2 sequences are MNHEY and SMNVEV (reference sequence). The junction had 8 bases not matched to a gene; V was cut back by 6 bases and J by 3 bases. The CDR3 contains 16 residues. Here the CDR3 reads CASSPLRTSGSYEQYF. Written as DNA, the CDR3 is TGTGCCAGCAGCCCCCTGAGGACTAGCGGGAGCTACGAGCAGTACTTC.

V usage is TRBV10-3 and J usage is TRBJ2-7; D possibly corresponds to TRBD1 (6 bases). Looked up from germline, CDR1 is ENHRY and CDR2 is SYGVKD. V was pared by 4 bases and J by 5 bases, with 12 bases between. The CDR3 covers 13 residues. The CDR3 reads CAISGSGQHEQYF. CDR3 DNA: TGTGCCATCAGTGGCTCCGGACAGCACGAGCAGTACTTC.

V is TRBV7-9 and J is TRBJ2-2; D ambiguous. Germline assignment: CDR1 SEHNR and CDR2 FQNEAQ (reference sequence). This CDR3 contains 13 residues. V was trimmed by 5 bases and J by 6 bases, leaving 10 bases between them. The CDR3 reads CASSPPGSGELFF. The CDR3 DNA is TGTGCCAGCAGCCCCCCCGGCTCCGGGGAGCTGTTTTTT. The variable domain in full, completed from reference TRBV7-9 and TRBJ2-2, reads DTGVSQNPRHKITKRGQNVTFRCDPISEHNRLYWYRQTLGQGPEFLTYFQNEAQLEKSRLLSDRFSAERPKGSFSTLEIQRTEQGDSAMYLCASSPPGSGELFFGEGSRLTVL.

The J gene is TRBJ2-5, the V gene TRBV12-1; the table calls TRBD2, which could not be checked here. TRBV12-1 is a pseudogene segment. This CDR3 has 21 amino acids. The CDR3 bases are TGTGCCAGCAGCCAGGGACTAGCGGGGGGGCCTCTACCCCCCAAGTGGAAGACCCAGTACTTC. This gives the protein CASSQGLAGGPLPPKWKTQYF.

CDR3 region: CASSKNYEQYF. The CDR3 DNA is TGTGCCAGTAGTAAGAACTACGAGCAGTACTTC. The chain is built from TRBV19 and TRBJ2-7; D remains ambiguous. The V end lost 4 bases, the J end lost 3 bases, and 4 bases lay between the germline ends. This CDR3 has 11 residues. Germline CDR1 LNHDA, CDR2 SQIVND (reference sequence).

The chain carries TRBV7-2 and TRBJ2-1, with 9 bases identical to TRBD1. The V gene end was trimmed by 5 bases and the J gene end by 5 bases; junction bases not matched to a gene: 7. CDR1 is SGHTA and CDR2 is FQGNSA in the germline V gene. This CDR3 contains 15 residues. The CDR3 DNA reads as TGTGCCAGCAGCCTTGGGACAGGGACAGACAATGAGCAGTTCTTC. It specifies CASSLGTGTDNEQFF.

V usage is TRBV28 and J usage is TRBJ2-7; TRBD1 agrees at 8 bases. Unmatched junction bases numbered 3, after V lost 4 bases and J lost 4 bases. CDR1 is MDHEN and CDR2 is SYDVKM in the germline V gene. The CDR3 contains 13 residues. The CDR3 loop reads CASSSGQDYEQYF. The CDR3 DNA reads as TGTGCCAGCAGTTCGGGACAGGATTACGAGCAGTACTTC.